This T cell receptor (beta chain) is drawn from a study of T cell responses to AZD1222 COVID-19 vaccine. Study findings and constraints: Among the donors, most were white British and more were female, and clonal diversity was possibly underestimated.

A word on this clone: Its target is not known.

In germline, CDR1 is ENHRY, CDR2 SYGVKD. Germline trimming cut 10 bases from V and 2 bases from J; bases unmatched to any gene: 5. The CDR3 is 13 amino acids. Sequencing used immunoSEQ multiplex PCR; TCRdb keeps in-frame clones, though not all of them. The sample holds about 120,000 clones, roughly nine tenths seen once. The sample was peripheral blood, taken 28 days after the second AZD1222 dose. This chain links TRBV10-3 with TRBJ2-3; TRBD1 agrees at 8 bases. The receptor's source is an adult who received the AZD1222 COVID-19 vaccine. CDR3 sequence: CATADRATDTQYF. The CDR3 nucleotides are TGTGCCACCGCGGACAGGGCCACAGATACGCAGTATTTT.